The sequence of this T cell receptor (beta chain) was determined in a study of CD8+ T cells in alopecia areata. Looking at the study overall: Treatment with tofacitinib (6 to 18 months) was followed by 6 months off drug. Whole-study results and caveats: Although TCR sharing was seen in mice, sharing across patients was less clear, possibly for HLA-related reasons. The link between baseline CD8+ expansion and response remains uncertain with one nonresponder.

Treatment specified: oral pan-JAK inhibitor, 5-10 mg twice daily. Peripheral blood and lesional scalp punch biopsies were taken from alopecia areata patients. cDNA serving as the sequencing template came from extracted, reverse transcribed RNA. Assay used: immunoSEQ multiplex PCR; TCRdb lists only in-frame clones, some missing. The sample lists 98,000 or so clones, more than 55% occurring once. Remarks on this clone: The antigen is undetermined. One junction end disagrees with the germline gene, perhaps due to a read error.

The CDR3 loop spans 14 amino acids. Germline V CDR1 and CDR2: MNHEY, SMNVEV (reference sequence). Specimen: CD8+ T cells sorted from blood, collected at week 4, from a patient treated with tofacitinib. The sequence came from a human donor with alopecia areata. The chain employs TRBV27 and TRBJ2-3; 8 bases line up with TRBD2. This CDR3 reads CASSLVSGGEIRRF. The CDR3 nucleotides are TGTGCCAGCAGTTTAGTAAGCGGGGGAGAGATACGTCGTTTT.